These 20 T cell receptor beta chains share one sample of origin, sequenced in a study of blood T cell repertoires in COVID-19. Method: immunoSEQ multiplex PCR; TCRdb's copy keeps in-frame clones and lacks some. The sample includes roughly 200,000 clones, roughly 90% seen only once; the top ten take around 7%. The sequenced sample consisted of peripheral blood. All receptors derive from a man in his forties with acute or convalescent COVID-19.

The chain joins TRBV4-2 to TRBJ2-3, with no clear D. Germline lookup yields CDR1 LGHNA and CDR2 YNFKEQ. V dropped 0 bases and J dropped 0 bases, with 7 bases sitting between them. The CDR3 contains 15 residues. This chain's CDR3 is CASSQDRTSTDTQYF. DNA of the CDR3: TGTGCCAGCAGCCAAGATCGAACTAGCACAGATACGCAGTATTTT.

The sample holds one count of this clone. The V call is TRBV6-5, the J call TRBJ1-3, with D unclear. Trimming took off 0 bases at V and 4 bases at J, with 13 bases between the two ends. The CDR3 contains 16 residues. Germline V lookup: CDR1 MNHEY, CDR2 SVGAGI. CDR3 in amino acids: CASSYSKIWLGNTIYF. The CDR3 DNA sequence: TGTGCCAGCAGTTACTCGAAGATATGGCTCGGAAACACCATATATTTT.

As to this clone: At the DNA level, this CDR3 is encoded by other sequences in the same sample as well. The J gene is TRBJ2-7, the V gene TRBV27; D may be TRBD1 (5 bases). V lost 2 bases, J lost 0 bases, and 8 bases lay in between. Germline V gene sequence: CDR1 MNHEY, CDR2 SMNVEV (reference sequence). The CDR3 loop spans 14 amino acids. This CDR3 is CASSLGQGSYEQYF. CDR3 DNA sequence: TGTGCCAGCAGTTTAGGTCAGGGCTCCTACGAGCAGTACTTC.

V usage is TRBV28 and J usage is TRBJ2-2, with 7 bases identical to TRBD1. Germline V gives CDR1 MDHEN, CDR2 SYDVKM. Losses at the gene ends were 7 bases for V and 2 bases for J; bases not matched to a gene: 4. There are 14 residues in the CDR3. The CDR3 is CASTGTENTGELFF. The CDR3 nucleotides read TGTGCCAGCACTGGGACAGAAAACACCGGGGAGCTGTTTTTT.

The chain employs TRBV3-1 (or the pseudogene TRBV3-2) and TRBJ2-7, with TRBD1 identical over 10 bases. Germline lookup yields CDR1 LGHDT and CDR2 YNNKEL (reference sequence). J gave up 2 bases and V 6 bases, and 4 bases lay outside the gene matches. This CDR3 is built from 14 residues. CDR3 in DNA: TGTGCCAGCAGTCCCGGGACAGGGGCCTACGAGCAGTACTTC. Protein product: CASSPGTGAYEQYF.

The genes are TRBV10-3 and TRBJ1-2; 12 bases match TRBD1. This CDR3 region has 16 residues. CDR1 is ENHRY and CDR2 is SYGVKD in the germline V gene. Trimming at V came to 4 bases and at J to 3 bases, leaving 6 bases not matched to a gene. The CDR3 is CAISGSGTGGDYGYTF. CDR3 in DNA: TGTGCCATCAGTGGCTCCGGGACAGGGGGCGACTATGGCTACACCTTC.

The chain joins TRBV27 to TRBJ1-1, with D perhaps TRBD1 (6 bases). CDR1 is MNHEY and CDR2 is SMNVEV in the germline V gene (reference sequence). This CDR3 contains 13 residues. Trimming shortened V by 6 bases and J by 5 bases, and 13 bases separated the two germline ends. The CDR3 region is CASSKTGRTEAFF. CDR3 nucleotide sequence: TGTGCCAGCAGCAAAACAGGGCGAACTGAAGCTTTCTTT.

Written as DNA, the CDR3 is TGCGCCAGCAGCCAAGTTCAGGGTTTATCATTCACTGAAGCTTTCTTT. The encoded protein is CASSQVQGLSFTEAFF. This chain links TRBV4-1 with TRBJ1-1; TRBD1 might be the D (5 bases). The CDR3 totals 16 residues. The germline V gene has CDR1 MGHRA and CDR2 YSYEKL. Trimming removed 1 base at V and 4 bases at J, with 16 bases between.

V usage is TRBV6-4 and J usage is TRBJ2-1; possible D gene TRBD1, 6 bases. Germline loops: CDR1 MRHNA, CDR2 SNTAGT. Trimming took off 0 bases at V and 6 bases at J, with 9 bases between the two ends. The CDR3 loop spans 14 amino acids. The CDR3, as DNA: TGTGCCAGCAGTGACTCGTCAGGGGCCAATGAGCAGTTCTTC. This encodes CASSDSSGANEQFF.

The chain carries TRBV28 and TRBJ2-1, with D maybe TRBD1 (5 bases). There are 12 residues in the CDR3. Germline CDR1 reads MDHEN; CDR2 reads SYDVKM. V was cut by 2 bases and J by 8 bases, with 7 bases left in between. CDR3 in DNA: TGTGCCAGCAGTTTAATGGGGCATGAGCAGTTCTTC. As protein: CASSLMGHEQFF.

The CDR3 is CASSGTESGGRETQYF. The CDR3 nucleotides read TGTGCCAGCAGCGGAACCGAAAGCGGGGGTCGGGAGACCCAGTACTTC. V is TRBV11-3 and J is TRBJ2-5; 8 nucleotides line up with TRBD2. The V and J ends lost 5 bases and 5 bases, in that order; junction bases with no gene match: 13. Germline V gene data show CDR1 as SGHNT and CDR2 as YENEEA. CDR3 size: 16 residues. Drawing the rest from reference TRBV11-3 and TRBJ2-5, the complete variable domain is EAGVVQSPRYKIIEKKQPVAFWCNPISGHNTLYWYLQNLGQGPELLIRYENEEAVDDSQLPKDRFSAERLKGVDSTLKIQPAELGDSAVYLCASSGTESGGRETQYFGPGTRLLVL.

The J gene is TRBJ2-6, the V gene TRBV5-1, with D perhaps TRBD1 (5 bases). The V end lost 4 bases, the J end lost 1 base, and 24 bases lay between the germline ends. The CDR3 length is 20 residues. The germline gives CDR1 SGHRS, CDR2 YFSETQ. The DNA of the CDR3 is TGCGCCAGCAGCCGACAACCTTCGACAGTCGAAGGATCTGGGGCCAACGTCCTGACTTTC. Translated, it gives CASSRQPSTVEGSGANVLTF.

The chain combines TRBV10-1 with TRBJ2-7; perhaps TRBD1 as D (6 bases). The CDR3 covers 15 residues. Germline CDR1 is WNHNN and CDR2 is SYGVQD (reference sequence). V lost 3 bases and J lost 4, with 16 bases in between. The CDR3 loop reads CASSDRRGQGYEQYF. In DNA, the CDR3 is TGCGCCAGCAGTGATCGGCGAGGGCAGGGGTACGAGCAGTACTTC.

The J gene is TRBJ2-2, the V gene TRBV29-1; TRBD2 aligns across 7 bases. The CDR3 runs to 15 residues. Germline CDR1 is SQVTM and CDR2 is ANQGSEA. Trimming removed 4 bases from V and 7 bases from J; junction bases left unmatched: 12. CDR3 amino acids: CSVGLRQGGIGELFF. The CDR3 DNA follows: TGCAGCGTTGGATTGCGCCAGGGAGGGATCGGGGAGCTGTTTTTT.

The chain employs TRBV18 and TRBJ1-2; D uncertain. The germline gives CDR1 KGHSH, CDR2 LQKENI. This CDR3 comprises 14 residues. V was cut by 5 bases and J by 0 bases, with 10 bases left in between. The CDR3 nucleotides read TGTGCCAGCTCAACTTCGGGGACTAACTATGGCTACACCTTC. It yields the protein CASSTSGTNYGYTF.

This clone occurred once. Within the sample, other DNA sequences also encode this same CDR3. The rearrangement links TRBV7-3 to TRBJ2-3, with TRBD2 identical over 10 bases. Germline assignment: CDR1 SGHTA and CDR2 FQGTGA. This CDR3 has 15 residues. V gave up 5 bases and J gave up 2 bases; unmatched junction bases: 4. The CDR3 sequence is CASSQAGGATDTQYF. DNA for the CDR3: TGTGCCAGCAGCCAAGCGGGGGGGGCCACAGATACGCAGTATTTT.

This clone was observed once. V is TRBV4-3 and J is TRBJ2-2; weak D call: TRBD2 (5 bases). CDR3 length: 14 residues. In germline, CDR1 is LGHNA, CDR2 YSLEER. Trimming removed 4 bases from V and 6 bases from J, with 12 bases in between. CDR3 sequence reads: CASSPGTVSGELFF. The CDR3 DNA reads TGCGCCAGCAGCCCGGGAACGGTGTCCGGGGAGCTGTTTTTT.

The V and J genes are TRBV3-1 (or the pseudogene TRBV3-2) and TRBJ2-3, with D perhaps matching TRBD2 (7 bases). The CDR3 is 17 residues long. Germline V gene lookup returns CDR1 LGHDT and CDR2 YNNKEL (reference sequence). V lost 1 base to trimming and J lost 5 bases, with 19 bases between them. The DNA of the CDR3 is TGTGCCAGCAGCCAAGCGGTAGGTGGGGGGGCTGGAGATACGCAGTATTTT. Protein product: CASSQAVGGGAGDTQYF.

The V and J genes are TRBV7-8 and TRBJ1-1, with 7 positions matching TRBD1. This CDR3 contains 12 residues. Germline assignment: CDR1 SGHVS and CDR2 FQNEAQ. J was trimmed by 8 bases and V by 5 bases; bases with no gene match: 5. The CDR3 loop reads CASSPNRGEAFF. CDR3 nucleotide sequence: TGTGCCAGCAGCCCGAACAGGGGAGAAGCTTTCTTT.

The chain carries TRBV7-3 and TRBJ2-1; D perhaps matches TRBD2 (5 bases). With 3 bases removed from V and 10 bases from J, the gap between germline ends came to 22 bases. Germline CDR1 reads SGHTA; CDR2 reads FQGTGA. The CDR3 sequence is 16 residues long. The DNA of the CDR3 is TGTGCCAGCAGCTTCCTCCCATCACAAGGTCCGGGGGAGCAGTTCTTC. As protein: CASSFLPSQGPGEQFF.